This T cell receptor beta chain was profiled in a study of blood T cell repertoires in COVID-19. Study-wide background: The study drew acute and convalescent COVID-19 samples from the United States, Italy and Spain. In each case, the material was cDNA or gDNA derived from T cells, B-cell-depleted T cells, or PBMCs.

Under the authors' procedure: Reference gene primer amplification yielded estimated nucleated cell counts. The data were produced by immunoSEQ multiplex PCR, yet TCRdb's version contains in-frame clones alone and is incomplete. The V and J calls and clone size come from that table; D and trimming were worked out from the DNA. The sample yields 250,000 to 350,000 clones, around nine tenths seen once. The V segment lost 2 bases and the J segment 2 bases; nucleotides outside the gene matches: 2. Germline loops: CDR1 MNHNY, CDR2 SVGAGI (reference sequence). CDR3 length: 16 residues. The chain joins TRBV6-6 to TRBJ2-5; TRBD2 matches at 13 bases. Sequenced material: peripheral blood. This receptor was obtained from a man aged 25-40 years with acute or convalescent COVID-19. The CDR3 is CASSYPTSGRQETQYF. CDR3 bases: TGTGCCAGCAGTTACCCGACTAGCGGGAGGCAAGAGACCCAGTACTTC.